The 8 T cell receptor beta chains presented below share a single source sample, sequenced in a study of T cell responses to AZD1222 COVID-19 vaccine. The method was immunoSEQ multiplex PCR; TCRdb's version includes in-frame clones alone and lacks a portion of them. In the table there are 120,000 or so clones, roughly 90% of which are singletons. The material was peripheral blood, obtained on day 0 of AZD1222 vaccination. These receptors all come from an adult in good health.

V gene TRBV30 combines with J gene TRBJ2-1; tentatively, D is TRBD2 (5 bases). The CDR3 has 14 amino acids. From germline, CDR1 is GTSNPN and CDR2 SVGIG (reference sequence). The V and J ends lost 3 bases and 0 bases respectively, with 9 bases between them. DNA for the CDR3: TGTGCCTGGAGCAGGACTTTCTCCTACAATGAGCAGTTCTTC. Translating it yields CAWSRTFSYNEQFF.

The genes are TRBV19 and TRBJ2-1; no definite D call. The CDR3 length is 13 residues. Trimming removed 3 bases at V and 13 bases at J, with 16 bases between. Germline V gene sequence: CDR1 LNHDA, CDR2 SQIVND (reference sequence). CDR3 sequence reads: CASSIRSAYLQFF. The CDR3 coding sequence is TGTGCCAGTAGTATCAGATCGGCGTACCTTCAGTTCTTC.

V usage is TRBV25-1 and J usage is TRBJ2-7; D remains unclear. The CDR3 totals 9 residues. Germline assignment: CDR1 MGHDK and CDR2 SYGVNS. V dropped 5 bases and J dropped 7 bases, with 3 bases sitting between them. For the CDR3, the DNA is TGTGCCAGCAGTTTGGAGCAGTACTTC. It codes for CASSLEQYF.

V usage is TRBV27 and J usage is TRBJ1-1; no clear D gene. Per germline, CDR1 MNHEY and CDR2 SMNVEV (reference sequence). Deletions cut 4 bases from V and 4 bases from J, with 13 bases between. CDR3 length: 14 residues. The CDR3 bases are TGTGCCAGCAGTTCACCCAAAGACGGCACTGAAGCTTTCTTT. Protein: CASSSPKDGTEAFF.

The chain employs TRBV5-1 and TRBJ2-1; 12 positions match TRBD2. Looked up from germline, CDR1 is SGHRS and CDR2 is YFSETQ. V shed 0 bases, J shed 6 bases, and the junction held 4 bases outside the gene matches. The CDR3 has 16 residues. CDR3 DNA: TGCGCCAGCAGCTTGGCGACTAGCGGGAGTCCCAATGAGCAGTTCTTC. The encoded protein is CASSLATSGSPNEQFF.

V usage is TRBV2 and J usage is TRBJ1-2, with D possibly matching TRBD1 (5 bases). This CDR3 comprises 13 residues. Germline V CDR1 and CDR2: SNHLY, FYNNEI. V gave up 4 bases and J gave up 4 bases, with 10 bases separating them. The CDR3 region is CASSVGGLYGYTF. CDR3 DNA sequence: TGTGCCAGCAGTGTGGGGGGACTCTATGGCTACACCTTC.

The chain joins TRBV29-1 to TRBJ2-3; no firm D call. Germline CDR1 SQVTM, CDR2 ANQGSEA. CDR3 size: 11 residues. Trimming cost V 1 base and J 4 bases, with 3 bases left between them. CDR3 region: CSVEGADTQYF. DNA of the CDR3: TGCAGCGTTGAAGGGGCAGATACGCAGTATTTT.

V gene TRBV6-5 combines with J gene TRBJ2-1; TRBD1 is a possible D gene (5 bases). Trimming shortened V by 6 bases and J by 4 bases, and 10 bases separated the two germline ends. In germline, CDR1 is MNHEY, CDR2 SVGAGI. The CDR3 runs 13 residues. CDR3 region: CASRQDRYNEQFF. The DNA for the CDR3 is TGTGCCAGCAGGCAAGACAGATACAATGAGCAGTTCTTC.